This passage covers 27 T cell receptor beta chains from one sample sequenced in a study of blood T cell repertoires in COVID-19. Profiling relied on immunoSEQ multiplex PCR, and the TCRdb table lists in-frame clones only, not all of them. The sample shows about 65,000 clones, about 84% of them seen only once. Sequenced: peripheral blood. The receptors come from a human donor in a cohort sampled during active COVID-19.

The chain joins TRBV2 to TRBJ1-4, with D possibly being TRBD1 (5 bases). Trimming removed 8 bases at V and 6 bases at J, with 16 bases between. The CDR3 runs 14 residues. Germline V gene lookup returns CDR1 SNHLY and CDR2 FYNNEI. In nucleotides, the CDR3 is TGTGCCAGCGAGAAGACAGAATTCTATGAAAAACTGTTTTTT. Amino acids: CASEKTEFYEKLFF. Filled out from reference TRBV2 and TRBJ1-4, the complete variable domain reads EPEVTQTPSHQVTQMGQEVILRCVPISNHLYFYWYRQILGQKVEFLVSFYNNEISEKSEIFDDQFSVERPDGSNFTLKIRSTKLEDSAMYFCASEKTEFYEKLFFGSGTQLSVL.

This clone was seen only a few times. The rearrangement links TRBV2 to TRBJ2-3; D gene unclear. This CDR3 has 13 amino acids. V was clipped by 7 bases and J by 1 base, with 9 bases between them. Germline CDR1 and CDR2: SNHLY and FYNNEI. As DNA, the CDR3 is TGTGCCAGCAACCCGGTGGGCACAGATACGCAGTATTTT. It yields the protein CASNPVGTDTQYF.

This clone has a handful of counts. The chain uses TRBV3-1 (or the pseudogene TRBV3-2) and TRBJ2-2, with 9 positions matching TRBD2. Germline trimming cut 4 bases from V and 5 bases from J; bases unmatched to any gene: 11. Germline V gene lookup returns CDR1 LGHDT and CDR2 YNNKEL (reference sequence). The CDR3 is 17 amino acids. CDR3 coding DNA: TGTGCCAGCAGCCGAGTCTCGTTAGCGGGGGAGACCGGGGAGCTGTTTTTT. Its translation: CASSRVSLAGETGELFF.

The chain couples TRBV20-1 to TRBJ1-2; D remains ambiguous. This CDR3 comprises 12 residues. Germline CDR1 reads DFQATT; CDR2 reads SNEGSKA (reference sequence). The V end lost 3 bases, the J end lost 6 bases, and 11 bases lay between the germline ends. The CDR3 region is CSASRTGNGYTF. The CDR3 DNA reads TGCAGTGCTAGTCGGACGGGGAATGGCTACACCTTC.

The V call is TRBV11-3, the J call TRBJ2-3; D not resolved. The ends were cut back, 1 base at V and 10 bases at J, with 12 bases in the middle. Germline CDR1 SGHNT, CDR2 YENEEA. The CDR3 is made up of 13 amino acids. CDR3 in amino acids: CASSLARQAPQYF. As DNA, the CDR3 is TGTGCCAGCAGCTTAGCACGACAAGCACCGCAGTATTTT. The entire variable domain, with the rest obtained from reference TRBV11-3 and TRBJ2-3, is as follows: EAGVVQSPRYKIIEKKQPVAFWCNPISGHNTLYWYLQNLGQGPELLIRYENEEAVDDSQLPKDRFSAERLKGVDSTLKIQPAELGDSAVYLCASSLARQAPQYFGPGTRLTVL.

CDR3 DNA sequence: TGTGCCAGCAGTGAATCGAAGACAGGGAGTTCACCCCTCCACTTT. This codes for CASSESKTGSSPLHF. This rearrangement joins TRBV2 to TRBJ1-6; 7 bases map to TRBD1. Germline V CDR1 and CDR2: SNHLY, FYNNEI. Unmatched junction bases numbered 7, after V lost 2 bases and J lost 9 bases. The CDR3 loop spans 15 amino acids. Using reference TRBV2 and TRBJ1-6 for the parts outside the CDR3, the full variable domain is EPEVTQTPSHQVTQMGQEVILRCVPISNHLYFYWYRQILGQKVEFLVSFYNNEISEKSEIFDDQFSVERPDGSNFTLKIRSTKLEDSAMYFCASSESKTGSSPLHFGNGTRLTVT.

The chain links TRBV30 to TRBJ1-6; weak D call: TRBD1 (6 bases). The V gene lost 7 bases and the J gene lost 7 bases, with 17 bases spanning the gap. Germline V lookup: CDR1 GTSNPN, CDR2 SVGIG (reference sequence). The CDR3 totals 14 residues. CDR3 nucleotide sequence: TGTGCCTACCCAGGGGCTTCACAAAATTCACCCCTCCACTTT. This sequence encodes CAYPGASQNSPLHF.

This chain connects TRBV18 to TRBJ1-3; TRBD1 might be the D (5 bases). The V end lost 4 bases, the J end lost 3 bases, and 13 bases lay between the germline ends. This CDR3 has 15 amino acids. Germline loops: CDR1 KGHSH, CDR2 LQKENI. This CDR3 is CASSRTQGFGNTIYF. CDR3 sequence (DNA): TGTGCCAGCTCACGTACCCAGGGCTTTGGAAACACCATATATTTT. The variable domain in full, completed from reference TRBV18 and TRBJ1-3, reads NAGVMQNPRHLVRRRGQEARLRCSPMKGHSHVYWYRQLPEEGLKFMVYLQKENIIDESGMPKERFSAEFPKEGPSILRIQQVVRGDSAAYFCASSRTQGFGNTIYFGEGSWLTVV.

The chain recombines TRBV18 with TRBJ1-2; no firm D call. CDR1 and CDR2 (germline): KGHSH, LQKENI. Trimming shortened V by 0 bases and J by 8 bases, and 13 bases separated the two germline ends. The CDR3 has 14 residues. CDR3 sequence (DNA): TGTGCCAGCTCACCACCGTACCTAGCGGTAGGCTACACCTTC. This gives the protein CASSPPYLAVGYTF.

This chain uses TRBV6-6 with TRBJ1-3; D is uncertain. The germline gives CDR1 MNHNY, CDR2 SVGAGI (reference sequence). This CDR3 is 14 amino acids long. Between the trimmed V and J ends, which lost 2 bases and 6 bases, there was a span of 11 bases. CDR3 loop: CASSYLSFENTIYF. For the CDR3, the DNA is TGTGCCAGCAGTTACCTTAGTTTCGAAAACACCATATATTTT.

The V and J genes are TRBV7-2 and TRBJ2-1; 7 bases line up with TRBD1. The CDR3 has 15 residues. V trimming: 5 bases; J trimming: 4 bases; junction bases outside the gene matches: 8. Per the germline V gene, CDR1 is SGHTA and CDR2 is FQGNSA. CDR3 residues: CASSRTGNLYNEQFF. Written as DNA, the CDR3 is TGTGCCAGCAGCCGGACAGGAAACCTGTACAATGAGCAGTTCTTC.

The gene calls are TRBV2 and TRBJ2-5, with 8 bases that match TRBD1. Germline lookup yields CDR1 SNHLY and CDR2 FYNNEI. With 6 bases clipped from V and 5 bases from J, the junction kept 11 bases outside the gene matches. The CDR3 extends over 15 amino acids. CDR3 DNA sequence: TGTGCCAGCAGGTCAGGGGGCTACAAAGGGGAGACCCAGTACTTC. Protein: CASRSGGYKGETQYF.

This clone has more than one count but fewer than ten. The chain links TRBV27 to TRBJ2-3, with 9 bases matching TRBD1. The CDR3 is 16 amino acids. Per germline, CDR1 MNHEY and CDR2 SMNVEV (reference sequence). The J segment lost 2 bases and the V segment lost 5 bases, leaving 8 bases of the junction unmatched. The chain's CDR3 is CASSPGDRENTDTQYF. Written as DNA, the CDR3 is TGTGCCAGCAGTCCAGGGGACAGGGAGAACACAGATACGCAGTATTTT.

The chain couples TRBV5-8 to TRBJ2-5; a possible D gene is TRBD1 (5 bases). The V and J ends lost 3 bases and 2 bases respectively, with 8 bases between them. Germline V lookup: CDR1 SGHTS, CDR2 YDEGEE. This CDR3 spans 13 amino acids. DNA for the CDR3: TGTGCCAGCAGCTGGACAAATCAAGAGACCCAGTACTTC. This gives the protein CASSWTNQETQYF.

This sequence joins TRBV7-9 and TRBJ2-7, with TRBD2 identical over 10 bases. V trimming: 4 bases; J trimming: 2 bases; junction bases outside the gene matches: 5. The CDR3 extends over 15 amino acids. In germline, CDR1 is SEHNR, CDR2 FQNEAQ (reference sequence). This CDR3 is CASSSLAGDPYEQYF. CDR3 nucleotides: TGTGCCAGCAGCTCTCTAGCGGGGGACCCCTACGAGCAGTACTTC.

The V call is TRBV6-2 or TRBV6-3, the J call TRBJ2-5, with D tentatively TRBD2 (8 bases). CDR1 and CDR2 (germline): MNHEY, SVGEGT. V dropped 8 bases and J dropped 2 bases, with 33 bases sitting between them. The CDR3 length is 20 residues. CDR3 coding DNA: TGTGCCAGCCGCCGGGGGCTGTCGAGGGGGCGGGGGGCGTTACAAGAGACCCAGTACTTC. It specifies CASRRGLSRGRGALQETQYF.

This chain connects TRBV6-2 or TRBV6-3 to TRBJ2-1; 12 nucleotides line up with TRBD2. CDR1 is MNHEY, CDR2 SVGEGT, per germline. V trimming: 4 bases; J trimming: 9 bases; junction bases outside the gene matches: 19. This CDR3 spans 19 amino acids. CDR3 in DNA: TGTGCCAGCAGTTTACCCCCCCGTTGGACTAGCGGGGCAGGTGGTGAGCAGTTCTTC. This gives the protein CASSLPPRWTSGAGGEQFF.

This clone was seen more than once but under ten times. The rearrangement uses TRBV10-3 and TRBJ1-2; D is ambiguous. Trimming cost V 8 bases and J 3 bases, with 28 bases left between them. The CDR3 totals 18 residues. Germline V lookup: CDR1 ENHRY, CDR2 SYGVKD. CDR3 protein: CAISSGQPQIGGYYGYTF. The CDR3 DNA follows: TGTGCCATCTCAAGTGGGCAGCCGCAAATAGGAGGGTACTATGGCTACACCTTC.

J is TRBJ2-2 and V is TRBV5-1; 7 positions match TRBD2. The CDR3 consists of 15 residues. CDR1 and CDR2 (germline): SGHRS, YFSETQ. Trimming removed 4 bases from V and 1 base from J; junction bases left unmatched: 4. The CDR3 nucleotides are TGCGCCAGCAGCGGGGCGGGGGTGAACACCGGGGAGCTGTTTTTT. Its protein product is CASSGAGVNTGELFF.

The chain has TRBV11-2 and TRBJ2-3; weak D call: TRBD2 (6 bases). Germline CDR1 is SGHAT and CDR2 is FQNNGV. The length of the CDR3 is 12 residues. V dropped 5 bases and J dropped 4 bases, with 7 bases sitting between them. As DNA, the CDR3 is TGTGCCAGCAGCCGGGGGTCAGATACGCAGTATTTT. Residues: CASSRGSDTQYF. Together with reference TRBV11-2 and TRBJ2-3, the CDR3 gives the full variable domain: EAGVAQSPRYKIIEKRQSVAFWCNPISGHATLYWYQQILGQGPKLLIQFQNNGVVDDSQLPKDRFSAERLKGVDSTLKIQPAKLEDSAVYLCASSRGSDTQYFGPGTRLTVL.

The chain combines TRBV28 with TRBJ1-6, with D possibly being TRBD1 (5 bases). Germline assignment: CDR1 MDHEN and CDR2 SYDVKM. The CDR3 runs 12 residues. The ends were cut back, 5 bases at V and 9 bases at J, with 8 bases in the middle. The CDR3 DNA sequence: TGTGCCAGCAGTCGACAGAGTTCACCCCTCCACTTT. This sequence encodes CASSRQSSPLHF.

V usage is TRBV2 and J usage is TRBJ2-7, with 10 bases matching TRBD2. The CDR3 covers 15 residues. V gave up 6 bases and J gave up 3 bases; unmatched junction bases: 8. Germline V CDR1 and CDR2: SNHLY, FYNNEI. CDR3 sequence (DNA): TGTGCCAGCAGGGTTCAGCTAGCGGGGGACTACGAGCAGTACTTC. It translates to CASRVQLAGDYEQYF.

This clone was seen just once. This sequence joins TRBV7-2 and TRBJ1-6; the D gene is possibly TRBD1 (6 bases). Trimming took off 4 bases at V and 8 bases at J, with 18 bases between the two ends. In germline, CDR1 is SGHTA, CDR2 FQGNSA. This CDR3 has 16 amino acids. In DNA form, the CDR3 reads TGTGCCAGCAGCTCCGGTATTACAGGGTTGGATTCACCCCTCCACTTT. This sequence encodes CASSSGITGLDSPLHF.

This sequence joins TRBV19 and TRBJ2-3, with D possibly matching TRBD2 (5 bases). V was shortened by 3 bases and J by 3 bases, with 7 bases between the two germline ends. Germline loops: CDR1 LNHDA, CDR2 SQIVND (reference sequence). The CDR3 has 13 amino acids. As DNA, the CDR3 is TGTGCCAGTAGTATGAGCGGAACAGATACGCAGTATTTT. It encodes CASSMSGTDTQYF. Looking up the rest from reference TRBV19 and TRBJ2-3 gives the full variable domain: DGGITQSPKYLFRKEGQNVTLSCEQNLNHDAMYWYRQDPGQGLRLIYYSQIVNDFQKGDIAEGYSVSREKKESFPLTVTSAQKNPTAFYLCASSMSGTDTQYFGPGTRLTVL.

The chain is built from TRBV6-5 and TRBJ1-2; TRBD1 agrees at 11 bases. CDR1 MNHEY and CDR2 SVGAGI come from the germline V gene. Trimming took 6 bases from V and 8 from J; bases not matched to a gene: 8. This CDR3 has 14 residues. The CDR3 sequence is CASSVTGQGDGYTF. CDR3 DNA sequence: TGTGCCAGCAGCGTAACGGGACAGGGGGACGGCTACACCTTC.

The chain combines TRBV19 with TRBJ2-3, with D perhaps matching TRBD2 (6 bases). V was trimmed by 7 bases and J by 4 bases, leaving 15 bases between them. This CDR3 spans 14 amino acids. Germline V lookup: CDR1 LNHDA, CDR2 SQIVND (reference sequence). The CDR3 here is CASTGTGVADTQYF. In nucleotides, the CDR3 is TGTGCCAGTACCGGAACGGGGGTGGCAGATACGCAGTATTTT.

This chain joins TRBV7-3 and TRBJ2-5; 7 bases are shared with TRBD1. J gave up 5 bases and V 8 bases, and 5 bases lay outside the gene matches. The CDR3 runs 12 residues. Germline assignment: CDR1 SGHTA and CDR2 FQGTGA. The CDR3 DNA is TGTGCCAGCGCGACAGGGCTCGAGACCCAGTACTTC. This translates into CASATGLETQYF.